The 32 T cell receptor beta chains listed next were all sequenced from one sample in a study of shared clonotypes between healthy human individuals. The method was immunoSEQ multiplex PCR; TCRdb's version includes in-frame clones alone and lacks a portion of them. Among over a million clones listed, around 78% were seen once. Sample: memory CD4+ T cells from PBMCs. Subset defined: CD45RA-negative fraction. All receptors derive from a man in his late teens or twenties in good health. Some clones in this sample may be carry-over from other donors' samples.

The gene calls are TRBV6-1 and TRBJ1-4; no firm D call. The CDR3 sequence is 15 residues long. CDR1 and CDR2 from the germline V gene are MNHNS and SASEGT. V gave up 7 bases and J gave up 1 base, with 13 bases separating them. DNA for the CDR3: TGTGCCAGCACCCTGGGAAGGCAAACTAATGAAAAACTGTTTTTT. Translating gives CASTLGRQTNEKLFF.

The genes are TRBV7-8 and TRBJ1-1, with 9 bases fitting TRBD1. From germline, CDR1 is SGHVS and CDR2 FQNEAQ. The CDR3 runs to 16 residues. The trim removed 3 bases at V and 6 bases at J, leaving 11 bases unmatched. CDR3 sequence reads: CASSLSLGQGFAEAFF. Written as DNA, the CDR3 is TGTGCCAGCAGCTTGAGCCTCGGACAGGGGTTCGCTGAAGCTTTCTTT.

This rearrangement joins TRBV5-1 to TRBJ1-3; no reliable D call. Germline lookup yields CDR1 SGHRS and CDR2 YFSETQ. CDR3 length equals 13 residues. The V end was cut by 4 bases, the J end by 8 bases, with 13 bases between. CDR3 region: CASSAGPGDTIYF. The CDR3 DNA reads TGCGCCAGCAGCGCCGGGCCCGGTGACACCATATATTTT.

This chain uses TRBV6-5 with TRBJ2-5; possible D gene TRBD2, 5 bases. The CDR3 is made up of 12 amino acids. Trimming cost V 6 bases and J 5 bases, with 10 bases left between them. Germline loops: CDR1 MNHEY, CDR2 SVGAGI. The CDR3 bases are TGTGCCAGCAGGTCCCCGGGGGAGACCCAGTACTTC. Protein product: CASRSPGETQYF.

This rearrangement joins TRBV28 to TRBJ1-1, with TRBD1 matching over 7 bases. V shed 6 bases and J 4 bases; nucleotides not matched to a gene: 8. Germline V gives CDR1 MDHEN, CDR2 SYDVKM. This CDR3 is 14 amino acids long. The CDR3 bases are TGTGCCAGCAGAGAGGGGGCAAGTGCCACTGAAGCTTTCTTT. Translating gives CASREGASATEAFF.

J is TRBJ1-1 and V is TRBV6-1, with D hard to call. The CDR3 spans 19 residues. CDR1 MNHNS and CDR2 SASEGT come from the germline V gene. Trimming shortened V by 3 bases and J by 1 base, and 24 bases separated the two germline ends. The CDR3: CASSDTSRGGLGSNTEAFF. The CDR3 coding sequence is TGTGCCAGCAGTGACACGTCACGGGGAGGACTTGGTTCGAACACTGAAGCTTTCTTT.

The chain uses TRBV14 and TRBJ1-2; D is uncertain. The CDR3 contains 14 residues. Germline lookup yields CDR1 SGHDN and CDR2 FVKESK. With 4 bases removed from V and 2 bases from J, the gap between germline ends came to 11 bases. In nucleotides, the CDR3 is TGTGCCAGCAGCCGGCGGGGAGGGAACTATGGCTACACCTTC. Protein product: CASSRRGGNYGYTF.

The J gene is TRBJ2-1, the V gene TRBV28; TRBD2 matches 11 bases. The CDR3 runs 15 residues. Trimming cost V 7 bases and J 9 bases; bases outside gene matches: 11. CDR1 is MDHEN, CDR2 SYDVKM, per germline. In DNA form, the CDR3 reads TGTGCCAGCACTCCCTCTAGCGGGAGGTTCAGTGAGCAGTTCTTC. Residues: CASTPSSGRFSEQFF.

This chain uses TRBV30 with TRBJ1-1, with 8 nucleotides matching TRBD1. The length of the CDR3 is 14 residues. Losses at the gene ends were 2 bases for V and 5 bases for J; bases not matched to a gene: 7. Germline loops: CDR1 GTSNPN, CDR2 SVGIG (reference sequence). CDR3 coding DNA: TGTGCCTGGAGTCTTACGGACAGGGCAACTGAAGCTTTCTTT. Translation gives CAWSLTDRATEAFF.

Comment on this clone: Other nucleotide sequences in the sample specify the same CDR3. The J gene is TRBJ1-1, the V gene TRBV28; D call uncertain. Germline values: CDR1 MDHEN, CDR2 SYDVKM. The CDR3 has 12 amino acids. V lost 6 bases to trimming and J lost 3 bases, with 8 bases between them. In DNA, the CDR3 is TGTGCCAGCAGCCCCCGAGACACTGAAGCTTTCTTT. Its translation: CASSPRDTEAFF.

This clone came up a few times. This likely traces to a read error, being one base from a far larger clone. The CDR3 coding sequence is TGTGCCAGCAAAGGCCTCACAGATACGCAGTATTTT. This sequence encodes CASKGLTDTQYF. V is TRBV6-5 and J is TRBJ2-3; D is unresolved. Trimming removed 7 bases from V and 2 bases from J, with 7 bases in between. CDR3 length: 12 residues. Germline lookup yields CDR1 MNHEY and CDR2 SVGAGI.

The chain carries TRBV5-6 and TRBJ2-5; 10 bases are a match to TRBD2. Germline V gene sequence: CDR1 SGHDT, CDR2 YYEEEE. The CDR3 runs 15 residues. The trim removed 3 bases at V and 4 bases at J, leaving 6 bases unmatched. The CDR3 region has the DNA TGTGCCAGCAGCTCATCTAGCGGGAGTGTAGAGACCCAGTACTTC. Protein sequence: CASSSSSGSVETQYF.

The chain carries TRBV7-2 and TRBJ2-2; D is undetermined. The germline gives CDR1 SGHTA, CDR2 FQGNSA. The CDR3 length is 11 residues. Trimming cost V 8 bases and J 5 bases, with 6 bases left between them. The CDR3 nucleotides read TGTGCCAGCTTCTCAACCGGGGAGCTGTTTTTT. It is translated as CASFSTGELFF.

The CDR3 region is CASSRRGDTIYF. In DNA form, the CDR3 reads TGTGCCAGCAGTCGGAGGGGAGACACCATATATTTT. This sequence joins TRBV2 and TRBJ1-3; weak D call: TRBD1 (5 bases). Germline V gene lookup returns CDR1 SNHLY and CDR2 FYNNEI. The V end lost 5 bases, the J end lost 8 bases, and 10 bases lay between the germline ends. The CDR3 loop spans 12 amino acids.

The gene calls are TRBV19 and TRBJ2-5; D possibly corresponds to TRBD2 (7 bases). Trimming took 6 bases from V and 1 from J, leaving 24 bases between them. The CDR3 has 18 amino acids. CDR1 and CDR2 (germline): LNHDA, SQIVND (reference sequence). The CDR3 bases are TGTGCCAGTAGGTTCAGGGAAGCGGAGGGGGGGCCCCAAGAGACCCAGTACTTC. Translation gives CASRFREAEGGPQETQYF.

The CDR3 region has the DNA TGTGCCAGCAGCCTACTAAGGACTAGCGGGACCTACGAGCAGTACTTC. It codes for CASSLLRTSGTYEQYF. The gene calls are TRBV7-9 and TRBJ2-7, with 12 bases lining up with TRBD2. The V segment lost 5 bases and the J segment 2 bases; nucleotides outside the gene matches: 7. This CDR3 contains 16 residues. Germline assignment: CDR1 SEHNR and CDR2 FQNEAQ (reference sequence).

A single count supports this clone. The chain joins TRBV14 to TRBJ1-4; D gene unclear. The CDR3 has 14 amino acids. Trimming shortened V by 5 bases and J by 8 bases, and 15 bases separated the two germline ends. Germline V gives CDR1 SGHDN, CDR2 FVKESK. CDR3 nucleotides: TGTGCCAGCAGCTCGCAGGCAGGACGAGAAAAACTGTTTTTT. It encodes CASSSQAGREKLFF. The full variable domain, in which reference TRBV14 and TRBJ1-4 provide the parts outside the CDR3, is EAGVTQFPSHSVIEKGQTVTLRCDPISGHDNLYWYRRVMGKEIKFLLHFVKESKQDESGMPNNRFLAERTGGTYSTLKVQPAELEDSGVYFCASSSQAGREKLFFGSGTQLSVL.

This chain uses TRBV7-2 with TRBJ2-3; no clear D gene. CDR3 length: 16 amino acids. V lost 6 bases and J 0 bases, leaving 16 bases between the germline ends. The germline gives CDR1 SGHTA, CDR2 FQGNSA. The CDR3 here is CASRLHPLLSTDTQYF. The CDR3 DNA sequence: TGTGCCAGCAGACTCCATCCCCTCCTTAGCACAGATACGCAGTATTTT.

The rearrangement uses TRBV21-1 and TRBJ2-7; no check of the table's D call, TRBD2, against the DNA was made. TRBV21-1 is noted as a pseudogene. This CDR3 comprises 18 residues. CDR3 loop: CASSKAAAVRTRSYEQYF. For the CDR3, the DNA is TGTGCCAGCAGCAAAGCTGCCGCAGTAAGGACTAGATCCTACGAGCAGTACTTC.

This chain connects TRBV5-6 to TRBJ2-2, with D possibly TRBD2 on 7 matching bases. V lost 4 bases and J lost 7, with 17 bases in between. The CDR3 loop spans 15 amino acids. Germline lookup yields CDR1 SGHDT and CDR2 YYEEEE. Here the CDR3 DNA reads TGTGCCAGCAGCGAGCCCGGGGGGCTGCTCGGGGAGCTGTTTTTT. Its translation is CASSEPGGLLGELFF.

The CDR3 sequence: CAWSVPRYEQYF. In DNA, the CDR3 is TGTGCCTGGAGTGTACCCAGATACGAGCAGTACTTC. V gene TRBV30 combines with J gene TRBJ2-7; D remains unclear. The length of the CDR3 is 12 residues. V was shortened by 0 bases and J by 4 bases, with 7 bases between the two germline ends. The germline CDR1 and CDR2 sequences are GTSNPN and SVGIG (reference sequence). Full variable domain (outside the CDR3, taken from reference TRBV30 and TRBJ2-7): SQTIHQWPATLVQPVGSPLSLECTVEGTSNPNLYWYRQAAGRGLQLLFYSVGIGQISSEVPQNLSASRPQDRQFILSSKKLLLSDSGFYLCAWSVPRYEQYFGPGTRLTVT.

This clone was seen repeatedly, ten times or more. The gene calls are TRBV7-9 and TRBJ2-5; 11 bases are shared with TRBD1. The germline V gene encodes CDR1 SEHNR and CDR2 FQNEAQ (reference sequence). The CDR3 is 15 residues long. V lost 5 bases, J lost 4 bases, and 6 bases stayed unmatched. The DNA for the CDR3 is TGTGCCAGCAGCCCAGGGACAGGGGGTGGAGAGACCCAGTACTTC. Translated, it gives CASSPGTGGGETQYF.

The chain carries TRBV28 and TRBJ1-3; D is unclear. Looked up from germline, CDR1 is MDHEN and CDR2 is SYDVKM. The V end was cut by 6 bases, the J end by 4 bases, with 7 bases between. CDR3 length equals 12 residues. The CDR3 nucleotides read TGTGCCAGCAGGGGAGTGGGAAACACCATATATTTT. Translation gives CASRGVGNTIYF.

This chain links TRBV20-1 with TRBJ1-1; D unclear. Trimming shortened V by 5 bases and J by 5 bases, and 9 bases separated the two germline ends. This CDR3 region has 11 residues. Germline CDR1 reads DFQATT; CDR2 reads SNEGSKA (reference sequence). CDR3 region: CSAGDVTEAFF. DNA for the CDR3: TGCAGTGCTGGGGATGTTACTGAAGCTTTCTTT.

The rearrangement links TRBV28 to TRBJ2-1; perhaps D is TRBD1 or TRBD2 (6 bases each). The CDR3 sequence is 16 residues long. Germline V CDR1 and CDR2: MDHEN, SYDVKM. Trimming took off 5 bases at V and 2 bases at J, with 16 bases between the two ends. The CDR3 is CASSPSGGGPYNEQFF. The CDR3, as DNA: TGTGCCAGCAGTCCCTCCGGTGGGGGGCCCTACAATGAGCAGTTCTTC.

V usage is TRBV5-4 and J usage is TRBJ1-4, with TRBD1 as a possible D gene (6 bases). The CDR3 is 16 residues long. The germline V and J ends were trimmed by 3 bases and 0 bases, with 12 bases remaining between them. Germline CDR1 is SGHNT and CDR2 is YYREEE (reference sequence). The CDR3 region has the DNA TGTGCCAGCAGCTCCGGGACACAATCAACTAATGAAAAACTGTTTTTT. Amino acids: CASSSGTQSTNEKLFF.

In regard to this clone: Since a much larger clone is just one base distant, this may be a read error. The chain combines TRBV7-3 with TRBJ1-1; no clear D gene. This CDR3 spans 13 amino acids. Trimming removed 2 bases at V and 1 base at J, with 5 bases between. Germline CDR1 SGHTA, CDR2 FQGTGA. Here the CDR3 reads CASSLQENTEAFF. As DNA, the CDR3 is TGTGCCAGCAGCTTACAGGAGAACACTGAAGCTTTCTTT. The full variable domain, rest sourced from reference TRBV7-3 and TRBJ1-1, is GAGVSQTPSNKVTEKGKYVELRCDPISGHTALYWYRQSLGQGPEFLIYFQGTGAADDSGLPNDRFFAVRPEGSVSTLKIQRTERGDSAVYLCASSLQENTEAFFGQGTRLTVV.

On this clone: The sample holds other DNA sequences that translate to the same CDR3. The rearrangement uses TRBV7-9 and TRBJ1-3; D is uncertain. This CDR3 spans 13 amino acids. Deletions cut 5 bases from V and 4 bases from J, with 9 bases between. The V gene's germline CDR1 is SEHNR and CDR2 FQNEAQ (reference sequence). The CDR3, as DNA: TGTGCCAGCAGCCTGGTGTCGGGAAACACCATATATTTT. Its translation: CASSLVSGNTIYF.

The CDR3 DNA reads as TGTGCCAGCAGTGTGACAGGGGGCTTTACTGAAGCTTTCTTT. Its translation is CASSVTGGFTEAFF. This chain connects TRBV28 to TRBJ1-1, with TRBD1 identical over 10 bases. The CDR3 loop spans 14 amino acids. V dropped 5 bases and J dropped 5; count of bases not matched to a gene: 5. Germline CDR1 MDHEN, CDR2 SYDVKM.

The CDR3 loop reads CASSISRAVDTQYF. The CDR3 coding sequence is TGTGCCAGTAGTATATCCAGGGCGGTAGATACGCAGTATTTT. The rearrangement links TRBV19 to TRBJ2-3; possibly TRBD1 for D (5 bases). Germline CDR1 LNHDA, CDR2 SQIVND (reference sequence). This CDR3 is 14 amino acids long. V gave up 2 bases and J gave up 5 bases, with 11 bases separating them. The full variable domain, its missing parts supplied by reference TRBV19 and TRBJ2-3, is DGGITQSPKYLFRKEGQNVTLSCEQNLNHDAMYWYRQDPGQGLRLIYYSQIVNDFQKGDIAEGYSVSREKKESFPLTVTSAQKNPTAFYLCASSISRAVDTQYFGPGTRLTVL.

The chain uses TRBV5-8 and TRBJ1-5; D is unclear. V was clipped by 4 bases and J by 0 bases, with 11 bases between them. CDR1 and CDR2 from the germline V gene are SGHTS and YDEGEE. The CDR3 is 15 amino acids. CDR3 DNA: TGTGCCAGCAGCAACGGACGGTATAGCAATCAGCCCCAGCATTTT. It yields the protein CASSNGRYSNQPQHF.

This sequence joins TRBV12-5 and TRBJ2-6, with no clear D. With 7 bases removed from V and 0 bases from J, the gap between germline ends came to 4 bases. This CDR3 region has 13 residues. Germline lookup yields CDR1 LGHNT and CDR2 FRNRAP. The CDR3 nucleotides read TGTGCTAGTGCTGCCTCTGGGGCCAACGTCCTGACTTTC. It codes for CASAASGANVLTF.